This T cell receptor beta chain was profiled in a study of blood T cell repertoires in COVID-19. At the level of the study: Italy, Spain and the United States were the sources of the convalescent and acute COVID-19 samples.

Looked up from germline, CDR1 is SGHTA and CDR2 is FQGTGA. The V segment lost 2 bases and the J segment 6 bases; nucleotides outside the gene matches: 3. This CDR3 contains 14 residues. Per the authors' pipeline: Reference gene primer amplification gave estimated nucleated cell counts. Here immunoSEQ multiplex PCR was the method, and the copy in TCRdb shows in-frame clones only, minus some. V, J and clone size are taken as reported in that table, and D and trimming were inferred from the DNA itself. The sample includes fewer than 250,000 clones, around four fifths of them seen just once. The receptor comes from a woman aged 55-69 years with active or convalescent COVID-19. The J gene is TRBJ2-3, the V gene TRBV7-3, with 9 bases aligning to TRBD2. The sequenced material came from peripheral blood. The CDR3 DNA reads TGTGCCAGCAGCTTAGCGGGAGGGGGTGATACGCAGTATTTT. Translation gives CASSLAGGGDTQYF.